This T cell receptor (beta chain) was obtained from a study of T cell clusters in autoimmune cytopenias. General observations from the study: TRB repertoire shifts in secondary cytopenia and chronic lymphocytic leukemia mostly reflected lymphoma, not autoimmunity.

TRB amplification used 200 to 250 ng of peripheral blood genomic DNA. This CDR3 is built from 13 residues. Germline loops: CDR1 ENHRY, CDR2 SYGVKD. One tube held mixed TRB-A and TRB-B primer pools for touch-down PCR. TCRdb derives one entry per CDR3 protein from the multiplex PCR reads, leaving out DNA. The sample is made up of 5,800 or so distinct CDR3 sequences, and the top ten hold roughly a fifth of it. As to this clonotype: Its target is not known.

This chain uses TRBV10-3 with TRBJ2-1; the D call from TCRdb, TRBD2, cannot be confirmed without DNA. This sequence was found in a human donor with an autoimmune cytopenia or autoimmune hepatitis (not recorded which). Sequenced material: peripheral blood. The CDR3 sequence: CAISSGGANEQFF.